This T cell receptor (beta chain) was recorded in a study of OX40 agonist ivuxolimab in advanced cancers. Concerning the study at large: Ivuxolimab was an agonistic, fully human IgG2 monoclonal antibody directed against OX40 (CD134), a costimulatory receptor. In the dose-escalation cohort, 82.7% of patients were male, and the mean age was approximately 55 years, with a range of roughly 23 to 85. Prior anti-PD-1, anti-PD-L1 or anti-CTLA-4 therapy was permitted, and checkpoint inhibitors had been received by about two fifths of dose-escalation patients. Among the roughly 52 dose-escalation patients, some 20 had hepatocellular carcinoma, approximately 15 melanoma, 9 renal cell carcinoma and 9 head and neck cancer. Peripheral TCRbeta sequencing was intended to test whether TCR sequence diversity was altered and clonal T-cell expansion was caused by ivuxolimab. Partial responses occurred in three dose-escalation patients, of whom one had hepatocellular carcinoma and two had cutaneous melanoma. The paper covers the monotherapy dose-escalation part of the phase I ivuxolimab trial, which included N of about 50 patients. Intravenous ivuxolimab was administered to patients every 2 weeks at six dose levels: 0.01, 0.1, 0.3, 1.5, 3 and 10 mg/kg.

Patients with autoimmune disease history or receiving systemic immunosuppression were excluded from the trial. Peripheral blood for TCR sequencing was collected from all dose cohorts at baseline, on cycle 4 day 1, and on cycle 7 day 1. The samples were taken from a phase I, first-in-human, multicenter, open-label dose-escalation trial of ivuxolimab. Adults with locally advanced or metastatic melanoma, renal cell carcinoma, hepatocellular carcinoma or head and neck squamous cell carcinoma were enrolled in the trial. Before TCR sequencing, CD4+ T cells and CD8+ T cells were sorted from peripheral blood as separate populations. Between the V and J ends, shortened by 8 bases and 2 bases respectively, the junction contains 5 bases. CDR1 and CDR2 are drawn from the germline V gene: SNHLY, FYNNEI. The CDR3, cysteine through phenylalanine, is 11 amino acids long. The entry retains the CDR3 DNA only, 33 bases that are in frame from base 1.

Results and caveats for the whole study, not just this receptor: After ivuxolimab, more expanded clones were found on average in CD8+ T cells than in CD4+ T cells. The antigen specificity of the clonally expanded peripheral T cells was not determined. At doses of 0.1 to 3.0 mg/kg, clonal expansion of both CD4+ and CD8+ blood T cells was observed from baseline to week 6. Partial responders in the 0.1-3.0 mg/kg groups had among the lowest normalized peripheral clonal expansion, especially among CD8+ T cells. Low levels of normalized T-cell clonal expansion were also shown by some nonresponding patients.

As regards this clone: Its antigen target is currently unknown. Per-nucleotide qualities are absent, and no much larger clonotype sits a single base away.

To sequence the TCRbeta CDR3 region, genomic DNA was isolated from the sorted cells. TCRbeta CDR3 regions were sequenced using the immunoSEQ Assay. TCRdb holds this immuneACCESS table with in-frame rearrangements only. Some clones are missing; in checked studies, unresolved V genes explain under half, and the rest has no known cause. This sample lists 77,000 or so clones; about 73% were detected once. Of the sample, roughly 4.9% falls within the top ten clones. The clonotype comes from an adult with an advanced solid tumor such as melanoma, head and neck, liver or kidney cancer. The material was CD4+ or CD8+ T cells sorted from blood, obtained in a trial of the OX40 agonist ivuxolimab. The chain employs TRBV2 and TRBJ2-3, with no reliable assignment of the D segment. In nucleotides, the sequence is TGTGCCAGCGCGAACACAGATACGCAGTATTTT. This encodes CASANTDTQYF.